The clone carrying this T cell receptor beta chain occurred a few times. The sample is drawn from a study of identical twins. Trimming took 6 bases from V and 1 from J, leaving 12 bases between them. The CDR3 is made up of 15 amino acids. CDR1 is MNHEY and CDR2 is SVGEGT in the germline V gene. TCRdb re-called the 5' RACE reads with MiXCR, one entry per CDR3 protein. The top ten clones hold 5% to 6.5% of a sample with around 230,000 distinct CDR3 sequences, less than 9.5% of them seen once. The chain is built from TRBV6-2 or TRBV6-3 and TRBJ2-2; D is ambiguous. This receptor was identified in a woman aged 18-29 years in good health. Sample: memory (CD45RO+) T cells sorted from blood. CDR3 nucleotide sequence: TGTGCCAGCAGCCCCCGTGGTCGGAACACCGGGGAGCTGTTTTTT. This sequence encodes CASSPRGRNTGELFF.